The 6 T cell receptor beta chains listed next were all sequenced from one sample in a study of T cell responses to AZD1222 COVID-19 vaccine. Here immunoSEQ multiplex PCR was the method, and the copy in TCRdb shows in-frame clones only, minus some. The sample shows 100,000 to 120,000 clones, 88% of them seen only once. The sequences come from peripheral blood, collected 28 days after the second AZD1222 dose. The source is an adult who received the AZD1222 COVID-19 vaccine.

The V and J genes are TRBV6-6 and TRBJ1-6; 8 bases are shared with TRBD1. CDR1 and CDR2 (germline): MNHNY, SVGAGI (reference sequence). The CDR3 spans 15 residues. V lost 4 bases and J lost 5; bases outside the gene matches: 4. The CDR3 here is CASSLTGADNSPLHF. The CDR3 DNA sequence: TGTGCCAGCAGTTTGACAGGGGCCGATAATTCACCCCTCCACTTT.

The chain carries TRBV2 and TRBJ2-7; 9 positions match TRBD1. CDR1 SNHLY and CDR2 FYNNEI come from the germline V gene. CDR3 length: 12 amino acids. The junction had 2 bases not matched to a gene; V was cut back by 6 bases and J by 5 bases. Written as DNA, the CDR3 is TGTGCCAGCAGGGACAGGGGAGACGAGCAGTACTTC. It encodes CASRDRGDEQYF.

V usage is TRBV3-1 (or the pseudogene TRBV3-2) and J usage is TRBJ2-2; 12 bases match TRBD2. CDR3 length equals 17 residues. Germline CDR1 is LGHDT and CDR2 is YNNKEL (reference sequence). V shed 2 bases, J shed 4 bases, and the junction held 5 bases outside the gene matches. The CDR3 DNA is TGTGCCAGCAGCCAACTAGCGGGGGGGCCGGGCACCGGGGAGCTGTTTTTT. This sequence encodes CASSQLAGGPGTGELFF.

The V and J genes are TRBV5-6 and TRBJ2-5, with a tentative D call TRBD1 (6 bases). This CDR3 contains 12 residues. V was clipped by 4 bases and J by 7 bases, with 11 bases between them. The germline V gene encodes CDR1 SGHDT and CDR2 YYEEEE. The CDR3 region has the DNA TGTGCCAGCAGCCGAACGACAGGGACCCAGTACTTC. Its translation is CASSRTTGTQYF.

V gene TRBV5-1 combines with J gene TRBJ1-2; 7 bases are a match to TRBD1. The CDR3 sequence is 17 residues long. Per germline, CDR1 SGHRS and CDR2 YFSETQ. The ends lost 5 bases at V and 2 bases at J; junction bases unmatched: 15. The CDR3 reads CASSYQPTGASNYGYTF. CDR3 coding DNA: TGCGCCAGCAGTTATCAACCAACAGGGGCATCCAACTATGGCTACACCTTC.

Turning to this clone: The sample contains more than one DNA sequence encoding this CDR3. This rearrangement joins TRBV5-4 to TRBJ1-2; D uncertain. The CDR3 runs to 13 residues. Trimming stripped 0 bases from V and 2 bases from J, with 5 bases between. The V gene's germline CDR1 is SGHNT and CDR2 YYREEE (reference sequence). The CDR3 region is CASSLDGNYGYTF. CDR3 coding DNA: TGTGCCAGCAGCTTGGACGGCAACTATGGCTACACCTTC.